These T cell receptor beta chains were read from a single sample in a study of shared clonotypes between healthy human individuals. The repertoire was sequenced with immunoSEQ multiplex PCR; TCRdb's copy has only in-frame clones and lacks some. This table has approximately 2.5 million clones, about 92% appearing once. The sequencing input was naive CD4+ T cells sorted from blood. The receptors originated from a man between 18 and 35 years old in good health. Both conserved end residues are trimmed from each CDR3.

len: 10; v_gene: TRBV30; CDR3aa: AWSEMRETQY
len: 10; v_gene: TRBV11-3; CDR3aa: ASSSDTGELF
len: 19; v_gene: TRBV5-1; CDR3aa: ASSLAAPGQTTSGSGPTQY
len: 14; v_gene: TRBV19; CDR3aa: ASSIDPPQGHYGYT
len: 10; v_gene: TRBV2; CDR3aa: ASSEDNSPLH
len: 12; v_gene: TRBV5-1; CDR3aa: ASSLATSYNEQF
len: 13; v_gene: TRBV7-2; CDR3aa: ASSLGAGVRDTQY
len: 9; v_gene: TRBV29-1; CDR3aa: SVDPYYGYT
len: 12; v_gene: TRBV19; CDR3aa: ASNEGGGTYEQY
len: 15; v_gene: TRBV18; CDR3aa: ASSGSAPTIFYNEQF
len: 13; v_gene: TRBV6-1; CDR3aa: ASSERRDRGNEQY
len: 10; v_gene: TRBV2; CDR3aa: ASTGQFYEQY
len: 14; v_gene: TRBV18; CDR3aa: ASSPWTSGNQETQY
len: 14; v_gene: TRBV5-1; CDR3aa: ASSRGALKSSYEQY
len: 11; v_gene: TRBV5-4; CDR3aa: ASSVDRVVEQF
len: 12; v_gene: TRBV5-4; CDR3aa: ASSLGASGDTQY
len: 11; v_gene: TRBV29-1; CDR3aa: SVERGHNEKLF
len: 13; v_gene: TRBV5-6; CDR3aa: ASSLERGVNYGYT
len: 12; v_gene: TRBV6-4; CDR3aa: ASSRTGGNTEAF
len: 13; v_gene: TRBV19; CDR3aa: ASRIQGMADSPLH
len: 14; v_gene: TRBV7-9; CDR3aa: ASSLRTGGPGETQY
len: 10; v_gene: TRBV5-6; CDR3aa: ASSRTNEKLF
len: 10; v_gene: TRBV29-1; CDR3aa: SAYGAGVEAF
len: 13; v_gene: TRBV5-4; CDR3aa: ASSPGTGTGNTIY
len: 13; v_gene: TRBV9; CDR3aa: ASSVEGTTGNTIY
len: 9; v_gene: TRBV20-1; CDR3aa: SALITSEQY
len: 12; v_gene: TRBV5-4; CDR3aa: ASSSDLPNEKLF
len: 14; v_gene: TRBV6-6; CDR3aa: ASSYLLAGGLNEQF
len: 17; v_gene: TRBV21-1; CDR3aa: ASSKARTSGGSNTGELF
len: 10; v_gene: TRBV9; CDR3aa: ASGRYTGELF
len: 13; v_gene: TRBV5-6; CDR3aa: ASSRGPTGNNGYT
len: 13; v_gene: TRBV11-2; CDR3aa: ASSPGTGAQETQY
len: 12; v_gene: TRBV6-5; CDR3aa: ASSLRGENNEQF
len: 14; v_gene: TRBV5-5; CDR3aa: ASSLQGGSYNSPLH
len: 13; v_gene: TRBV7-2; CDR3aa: ASSLSTGLASEQY
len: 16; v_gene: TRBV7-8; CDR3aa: ASSLRLLERLSTGELF
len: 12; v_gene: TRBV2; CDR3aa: ASSEILGANVLT
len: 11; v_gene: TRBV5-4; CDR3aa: ASSFGSQETQY
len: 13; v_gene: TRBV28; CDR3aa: ASSFRRATNEKLF
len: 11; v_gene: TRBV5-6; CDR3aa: ASSFFTVGGYT
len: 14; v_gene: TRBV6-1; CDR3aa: AGSENKSSTRGGYT
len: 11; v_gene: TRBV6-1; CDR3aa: ASSAQGNTEAF
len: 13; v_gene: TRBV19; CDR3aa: ASSISLARAGELF
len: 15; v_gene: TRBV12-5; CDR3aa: ASGAGTSDPWGETQY
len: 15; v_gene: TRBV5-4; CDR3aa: ASSFTTGQGSTYEQY
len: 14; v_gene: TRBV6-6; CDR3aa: ASSPTEYGSNQPQH
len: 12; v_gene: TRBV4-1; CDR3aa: ASSRIQGGETQY
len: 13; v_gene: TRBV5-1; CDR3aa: ASSLYGGWAYEQY
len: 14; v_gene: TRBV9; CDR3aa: ASSPLAGLNTGELF
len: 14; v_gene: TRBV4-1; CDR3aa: ASSHDLAAPYNEQF
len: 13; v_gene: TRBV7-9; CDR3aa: ASSQRSQGTGELF
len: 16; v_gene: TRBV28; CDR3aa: ASSFYVTGHAGNQPQH
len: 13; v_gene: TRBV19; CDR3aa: ASGTGHPADEKLF
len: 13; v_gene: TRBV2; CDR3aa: ASSEWTGNTGELF